Each of the 21 T cell receptor beta chains below was sequenced from the same sample in a study of T cells in Graves' hyperthyroidism and ophthalmopathy. From RNA transcripts, TCR beta CDR3 regions were amplified. The TCR CDR3 first-round RT-PCR relied on the HTBI primer set. TCRdb itself ran the multiplex PCR reads through MiXCR, one entry per CDR3 protein. Counted here are 450,000 to 650,000 distinct CDR3 sequences, over 12% occurring once; the ten biggest clones make up around 7%. Sequenced material: blood. The receptors derive from a woman between 18 and 30 years old with Graves' ophthalmopathy.

This clonotype appeared many times. The chain couples TRBV20-1 to TRBJ2-7; TRBD1 might be the D (5 bases). CDR1 is DFQATT, CDR2 SNEGSKA, per germline (reference sequence). V gave up 3 bases and J gave up 3 bases, with 21 bases separating them. CDR3 length: 16 amino acids. CDR3 in DNA: TGCAGTGCTAGGGGGCCCCCGGGTATGTGGGACTACGAGCAGTACTTC. It is translated as CSARGPPGMWDYEQYF.

The table lists this clonotype with many counts. This chain links TRBV3-1 with TRBJ1-2, with TRBD1 as a possible D gene (5 bases). The CDR3 has 13 residues. The germline V gene has CDR1 LGHDT and CDR2 YNNKEL (reference sequence). Trimming took 0 bases from V and 6 from J, leaving 8 bases between them. CDR3 bases: TGTGCCAGCAGCCAAGACGACAGTGATGGCTACACCTTC. It is translated as CASSQDDSDGYTF.

This clonotype was seen repeatedly, ten times or more. The chain employs TRBV12-3 or TRBV12-4 and TRBJ1-2; 8 nucleotides agree with TRBD1. The V and J ends lost 6 bases and 5 bases, in that order; junction bases with no gene match: 11. The CDR3 is made up of 15 amino acids. The CDR3 DNA reads as TGTGCCAGCAGAATCGGCGAGGACAGGGTATATGGCTACACCTTC. It encodes CASRIGEDRVYGYTF.

This clonotype occurred many times. The chain recombines TRBV6-2 or TRBV6-3 with TRBJ2-7; TRBD1 agrees at 7 bases. The length of the CDR3 is 14 residues. After removal of 5 bases from V and 1 base from J, the junction contained 5 bases not matched to a gene. Germline V gives CDR1 MNHEY, CDR2 SVGEGT. This CDR3 is CASSLRQGSYEQYF. DNA of the CDR3: TGTGCCAGCAGTCTCAGACAGGGATCCTACGAGCAGTACTTC.

This clonotype was recorded a few times. This chain joins TRBV5-8 and TRBJ1-1, with 9 bases that match TRBD1. CDR3 length: 15 amino acids. Trimming at V came to 1 base and at J to 0 bases, leaving 1 base not matched to a gene. The germline V gene has CDR1 SGHTS and CDR2 YDEGEE. As DNA, the CDR3 is TGTGCCAGCAGCTTGTGGGACAGGGTGAACACTGAAGCTTTCTTT. The encoded protein is CASSLWDRVNTEAFF. The whole variable domain, remainder taken from reference TRBV5-8 and TRBJ1-1, is EAGVTQSPTHLIKTRGQQATLRCSPISGHTSVYWYQQALGLGLQFLLWYDEGEERNRGNFPPRFSGRQFPNYSSELNVNALELEDSALYLCASSLWDRVNTEAFFGQGTRLTVV.

The CDR3 protein is CASSLYTGQTYEQYF. The CDR3 nucleotides read TGTGCCAGCAGTTTATATACAGGACAGACCTACGAGCAGTACTTC. The V and J genes are TRBV27 and TRBJ2-7; possibly TRBD1 for D (6 bases). In germline, CDR1 is MNHEY, CDR2 SMNVEV (reference sequence). Trimming stripped 1 base from V and 2 bases from J, with 12 bases between. This CDR3 is 15 amino acids long.

Remarks on this clonotype: A much bigger clone sits one base away, suggesting this may be a read error. In DNA form, the CDR3 reads TGTGCCACCAGCAGAAATAGGGGCACTAGCGTATCCTACGAGCAGTACTTC. This translates into CATSRNRGTSVSYEQYF. The chain recombines TRBV15 with TRBJ2-7; TRBD2 agrees at 7 bases. The CDR3 extends over 17 amino acids. Germline-derived CDR1 and CDR2 are LNHNV and YYDKDF (reference sequence). V was clipped by 2 bases and J by 1 base; unmatched bases: 11.

This chain links TRBV7-6 with TRBJ2-3; D may be TRBD2 (5 bases). The germline V gene has CDR1 SGHVS and CDR2 FNYEAQ. Trimming took 5 bases from V and 1 from J, leaving 25 bases between them. The CDR3 totals 19 residues. The CDR3, as DNA: TGTGCCAGCAGCCCAATGACCGCAACGACTATATATGGCACAGATACGCAGTATTTT. This codes for CASSPMTATTIYGTDTQYF.

This clonotype was seen repeatedly, ten times or more. This chain joins TRBV6-1 and TRBJ2-1; either TRBD1 or TRBD2 may supply D (5 bases each). This CDR3 is built from 13 residues. Germline-derived CDR1 and CDR2 are MNHNS and SASEGT. Trimming stripped 10 bases from V and 4 bases from J, with 14 bases between. CDR3 bases: TGTGCCATCTTACTTGGGACGTACAATGAGCAGTTCTTC. Translated, it gives CAILLGTYNEQFF.

In this sample, this clonotype turned up many times. This chain links TRBV12-3 or TRBV12-4 with TRBJ2-7, with unresolved D. Deletions cut 2 bases from V and 5 bases from J, with 10 bases between. The CDR3 sequence is 13 residues long. The CDR3 DNA reads TGTGCCAGCAGTTTAAGGGTTAGTGACGAGCAGTACTTC. It encodes CASSLRVSDEQYF.

The CDR3 sequence: CAWKTGAGNTIYF. The CDR3 DNA follows: TGTGCCTGGAAAACAGGGGCTGGAAACACCATATATTTT. The V and J genes are TRBV30 and TRBJ1-3; the match to TRBD1 covers 7 bases. The CDR3 is 13 residues long. J lost 2 bases, V lost 4 bases, and 2 bases had no gene match. Looked up from germline, CDR1 is GTSNPN and CDR2 is SVGIG (reference sequence).

This chain links TRBV19 with TRBJ2-7; 8 nucleotides match TRBD2. V lost 9 bases and J lost 7; bases outside the gene matches: 11. CDR3 length equals 13 residues. Germline assignment: CDR1 LNHDA and CDR2 SQIVND (reference sequence). CDR3 amino acids: CARKRESITEQYF. The CDR3 region has the DNA TGTGCCAGGAAGCGGGAGAGCATAACGGAGCAGTACTTC. Using reference TRBV19 and TRBJ2-7 for the parts outside the CDR3, the full variable domain is DGGITQSPKYLFRKEGQNVTLSCEQNLNHDAMYWYRQDPGQGLRLIYYSQIVNDFQKGDIAEGYSVSREKKESFPLTVTSAQKNPTAFYLCARKRESITEQYFGPGTRLTVT.

This clonotype has just a few counts. The chain uses TRBV19 and TRBJ2-2, with D unresolved. The germline V and J ends were trimmed by 8 bases and 4 bases, with 14 bases remaining between them. This CDR3 is 14 amino acids long. CDR1 and CDR2 (germline): LNHDA, SQIVND (reference sequence). The CDR3 is CASALMGSTGELFF. The CDR3 nucleotides are TGTGCCAGTGCCCTCATGGGAAGCACCGGGGAGCTGTTTTTT.

This clonotype was seen ten or more times. This chain connects TRBV30 to TRBJ1-4; a possible D gene is TRBD1 (6 bases). This CDR3 has 13 amino acids. Germline V lookup: CDR1 GTSNPN, CDR2 SVGIG (reference sequence). CDR3 amino acids: CASYTGPNEKLFF. Here the CDR3 DNA reads TGTGCTTCCTACACAGGGCCTAATGAAAAACTGTTTTTT.

A remark on this clonotype: A much more abundant neighbour one base away suggests this may be a read error. The V and J genes are TRBV6-2 or TRBV6-3 and TRBJ2-7, with D possibly TRBD2 on 5 matching bases. V shed 7 bases and J shed 3 bases, with 7 bases lying between them. The CDR3 is 11 amino acids. The germline CDR1 and CDR2 sequences are MNHEY and SVGEGT. CDR3 sequence: CASIEGYEQYF. CDR3 DNA sequence: TGTGCCAGCATCGAGGGCTACGAGCAGTACTTC.

This clonotype was seen a handful of times. The rearrangement uses TRBV29-1 and TRBJ1-2, with no clear D. The CDR3 has 13 amino acids. The germline V gene encodes CDR1 SQVTM and CDR2 ANQGSEA. With 6 bases removed from V and 7 bases from J, the gap between germline ends came to 18 bases. The CDR3 DNA reads as TGCAGCGTGGTCGACTCCAGCCCGTTTGGCTACACCTTC. Translating gives CSVVDSSPFGYTF.

The rearrangement joins TRBV6-2 or TRBV6-3 to TRBJ2-5; 9 bases fit TRBD1. The CDR3 contains 13 residues. The junction had 5 bases not matched to a gene; V was cut back by 6 bases and J by 6 bases. The germline V gene encodes CDR1 MNHEY and CDR2 SVGEGT. The CDR3 DNA follows: TGTGCCAGCAGAACAGGGGGCGCCCAGACCCAGTACTTC. Translating it yields CASRTGGAQTQYF.

About this clonotype: With a much larger clone just one base away, this may be a read error. V gene TRBV11-1 combines with J gene TRBJ2-1, with D hard to call. Trimming removed 5 bases from V and 5 bases from J, with 13 bases in between. Germline CDR1 SGHAT, CDR2 FQDESV (reference sequence). This CDR3 region has 14 residues. The CDR3 DNA follows: TGTGCCAGCAGCCCGAGGCGGTGGGACAATGAGCAGTTCTTC. Encoded protein: CASSPRRWDNEQFF.

This clonotype has only a few counts. CDR3 DNA: TGCGCCAGTGGGCAGGGAGGATCCGGGGAGCTGTTTTTT. Translating gives CASGQGGSGELFF. The rearrangement uses TRBV4-3 and TRBJ2-2, with D perhaps TRBD2 (6 bases). CDR3 length: 13 amino acids. The V end was cut by 9 bases, the J end by 6 bases, with 14 bases between. Per the germline V gene, CDR1 is LGHNA and CDR2 is YSLEER.

The table lists this clonotype with a few counts. The gene calls are TRBV5-4 and TRBJ1-1; tentatively, D is TRBD1 (6 bases). Trimming took off 3 bases at V and 7 bases at J, with 10 bases between the two ends. Germline V lookup: CDR1 SGHNT, CDR2 YYREEE (reference sequence). The CDR3 totals 12 residues. Here the CDR3 reads CASSSPTGEAFF. For the CDR3, the DNA is TGTGCCAGCAGCTCTCCGACAGGTGAAGCTTTCTTT.

Of note for this clonotype: The limits of the CDR3 on the DNA are not certain, so only TCRdb's listed CDR3 is given. V usage is TRBV9 and J usage is TRBJ1-2. The CDR3 comprises 15 residues, both ends counted. Germline CDR1 is SGDLS and CDR2 is YYNGEE. CDR3 loop: CASSVAEGANYGHTF.